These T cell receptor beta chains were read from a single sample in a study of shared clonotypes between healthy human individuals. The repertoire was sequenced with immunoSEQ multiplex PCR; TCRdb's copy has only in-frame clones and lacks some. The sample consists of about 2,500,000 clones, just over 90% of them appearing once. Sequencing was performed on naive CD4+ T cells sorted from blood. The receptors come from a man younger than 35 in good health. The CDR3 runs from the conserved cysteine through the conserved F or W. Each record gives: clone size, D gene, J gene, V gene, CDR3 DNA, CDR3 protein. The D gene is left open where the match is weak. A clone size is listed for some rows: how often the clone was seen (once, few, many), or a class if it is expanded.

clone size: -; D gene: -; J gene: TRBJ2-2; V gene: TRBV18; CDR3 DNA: TGTGCCAGCTCACCACAAACCGGGGCGAACACCGGGGAGCTGTTTTTT; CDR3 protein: CASSPQTGANTGELFF
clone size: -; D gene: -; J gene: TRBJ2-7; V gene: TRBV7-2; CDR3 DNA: TGTGCCAGCAGCTTGGTGGGGTCCTCCAACGAGCAGTACTTC; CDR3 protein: CASSLVGSSNEQYF
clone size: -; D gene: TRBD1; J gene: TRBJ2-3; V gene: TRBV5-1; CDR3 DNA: TGCGCCAGCAGAACCGTTACCCGGGACAGGGACACAGATACGCAGTATTTT; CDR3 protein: CASRTVTRDRDTDTQYF
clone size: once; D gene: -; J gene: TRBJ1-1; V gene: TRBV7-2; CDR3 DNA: TGTGCCAGCAGCTTCGTCGGGGGGACGAACACTGAAGCTTTCTTT; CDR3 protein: CASSFVGGTNTEAFF
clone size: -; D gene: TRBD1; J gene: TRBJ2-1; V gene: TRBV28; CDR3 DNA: TGTGCCAGCAGCCACCGGGACAGGGCTTTGTACAATGAGCAGTTCTTC; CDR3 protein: CASSHRDRALYNEQFF
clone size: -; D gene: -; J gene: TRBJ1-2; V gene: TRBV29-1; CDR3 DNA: TGCAGCGTTGATGTGGGATTTCCTAACTATGGCTACACCTTC; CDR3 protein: CSVDVGFPNYGYTF
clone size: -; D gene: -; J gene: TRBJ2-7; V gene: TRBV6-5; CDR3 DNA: TGTGCCAGCAGTTATTACCCCGGACCAGACTACGAGCAGTACTTC; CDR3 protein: CASSYYPGPDYEQYF
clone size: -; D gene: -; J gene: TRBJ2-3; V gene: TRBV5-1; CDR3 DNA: TGCGCCAGCAGCTTTGGAGGGGGTAGCACAGATACGCAGTATTTT; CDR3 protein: CASSFGGGSTDTQYF
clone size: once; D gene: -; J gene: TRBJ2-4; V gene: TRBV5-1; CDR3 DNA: TGCGCCAGCACCGCAATAGGAGGGGGCTTGGACATTCAGTACTTC; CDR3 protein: CASTAIGGGLDIQYF
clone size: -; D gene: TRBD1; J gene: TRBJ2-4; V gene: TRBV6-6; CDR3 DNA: TGTGCCAGCAGTTCCGGACAGGGGAAAAACATTCAGTACTTC; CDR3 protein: CASSSGQGKNIQYF
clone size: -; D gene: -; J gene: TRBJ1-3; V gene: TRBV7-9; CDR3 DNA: TGTGCCAGCAGCGACGCCACGGGACTTAGCTCTGGAAACACCATATATTTT; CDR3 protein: CASSDATGLSSGNTIYF
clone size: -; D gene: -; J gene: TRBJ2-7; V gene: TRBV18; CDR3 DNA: TGTGCCAGCTCACCACCGGCAGGGATAACCTACGAGCAGTACTTC; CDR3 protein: CASSPPAGITYEQYF
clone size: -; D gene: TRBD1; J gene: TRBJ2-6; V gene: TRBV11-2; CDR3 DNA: TGTGCCAGCAGCCGGGGACAGGCTGGGGCCAACGTCCTGACTTTC; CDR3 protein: CASSRGQAGANVLTF
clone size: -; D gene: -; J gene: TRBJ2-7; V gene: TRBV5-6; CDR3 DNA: TGTGCCAGCAGCTCCGGGATAACCTACGAGCAGTACTTC; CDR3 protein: CASSSGITYEQYF
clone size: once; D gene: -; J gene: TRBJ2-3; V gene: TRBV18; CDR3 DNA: TGTGCCAGCTCACCCGACATTAGCGGTACGCAGTATTTT; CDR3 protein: CASSPDISGTQYF
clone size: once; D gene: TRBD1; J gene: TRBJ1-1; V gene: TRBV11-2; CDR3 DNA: TGTGCCAGCAGCCCTCGACAGGGGATGAACACTGAAGCTTTCTTT; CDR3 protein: CASSPRQGMNTEAFF
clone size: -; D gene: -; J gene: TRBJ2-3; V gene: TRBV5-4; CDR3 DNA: TGTGCCAGCAGCATCAAGGGGGCAGATACGCAGTATTTT; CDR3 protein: CASSIKGADTQYF
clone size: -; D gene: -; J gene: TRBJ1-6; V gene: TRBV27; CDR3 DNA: TGTGCCAGCAGTTTAGGCAGTAATTCACCCCTCCACTTT; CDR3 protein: CASSLGSNSPLHF
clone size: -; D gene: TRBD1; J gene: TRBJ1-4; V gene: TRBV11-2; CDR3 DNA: TGTGCCAGCAGCCCGACAGGGCGCCCGGTGGGGATTAATGAAAAACTGTTTTTT; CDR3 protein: CASSPTGRPVGINEKLFF
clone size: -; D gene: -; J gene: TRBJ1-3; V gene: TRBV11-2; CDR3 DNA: TGTGCCAGCAGCTTCCTGTCTTCAGGGAGCTCTGGAAACACCATATATTTT; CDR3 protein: CASSFLSSGSSGNTIYF
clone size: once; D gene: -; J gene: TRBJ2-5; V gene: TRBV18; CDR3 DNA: TGTGCCAGCTCACCGTCTAGCCTCGAGGTCCAGTACTTC; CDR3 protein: CASSPSSLEVQYF
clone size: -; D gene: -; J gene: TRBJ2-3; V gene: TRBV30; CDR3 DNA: TGTGCCTGGAGTGTAACGAGGAGAACAGATACGCAGTATTTT; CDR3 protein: CAWSVTRRTDTQYF
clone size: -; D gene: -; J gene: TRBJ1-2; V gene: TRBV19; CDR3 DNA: TGTGCCAGTAGTGACCTCGGGGGTGGCTACACCTTC; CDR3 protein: CASSDLGGGYTF
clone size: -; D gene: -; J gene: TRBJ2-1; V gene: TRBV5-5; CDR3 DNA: TGTGCCAGCAGCTTAAGAGGTGACGCCAGCTACAATGAGCAGTTCTTC; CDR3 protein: CASSLRGDASYNEQFF
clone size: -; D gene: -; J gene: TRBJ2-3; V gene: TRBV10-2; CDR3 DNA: TGCGCCAGCAGTGAGTCTACTAATACGCAGTATTTT; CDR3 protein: CASSESTNTQYF
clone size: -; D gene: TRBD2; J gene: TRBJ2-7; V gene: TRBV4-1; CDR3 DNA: TGCGCCAGCAGCCAACTAGCGGGGGGCCCCGTCGAGCAGTACTTC; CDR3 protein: CASSQLAGGPVEQYF
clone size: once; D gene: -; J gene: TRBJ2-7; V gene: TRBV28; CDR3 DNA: TGTGCCAGCAGCTCTGGGGACAAGACCTACGAGCAGTACTTC; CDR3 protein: CASSSGDKTYEQYF
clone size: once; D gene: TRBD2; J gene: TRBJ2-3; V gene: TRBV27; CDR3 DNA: TGTGCCAGCAGGTCCGGGACTAGCGGAATCACAGATACGCAGTATTTT; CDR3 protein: CASRSGTSGITDTQYF
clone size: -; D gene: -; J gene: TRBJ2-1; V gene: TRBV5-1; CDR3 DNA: TGCGCCAGCAGCCAAACAGTAAAAACCTACAATGAGCAGTTCTTC; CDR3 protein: CASSQTVKTYNEQFF
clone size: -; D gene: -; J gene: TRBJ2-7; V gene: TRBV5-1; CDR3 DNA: TGCGCCAGCAGCTTGGGGCGGGGAGGGGACAAATCCTACGAGCAGTACTTC; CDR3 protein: CASSLGRGGDKSYEQYF
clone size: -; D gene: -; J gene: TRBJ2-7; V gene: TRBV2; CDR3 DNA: TGTGCCAGCAGACTTAGCTCCTACGAGCAGTACTTC; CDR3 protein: CASRLSSYEQYF
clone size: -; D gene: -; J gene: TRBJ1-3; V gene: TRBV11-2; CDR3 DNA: TGTGCCAGCAGCCTGGCGCCGCGGAACACCATATATTTT; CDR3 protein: CASSLAPRNTIYF
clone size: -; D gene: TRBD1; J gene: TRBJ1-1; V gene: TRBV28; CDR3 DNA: TGTGCCAGCAGCGGAACAGGGGGCGCGAGGAACACTGAAGCTTTCTTT; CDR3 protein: CASSGTGGARNTEAFF
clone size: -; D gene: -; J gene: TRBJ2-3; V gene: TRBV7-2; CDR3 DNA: TGTGCCAGCAGCTTAACCCCAGATACGCAGTATTTT; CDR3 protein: CASSLTPDTQYF
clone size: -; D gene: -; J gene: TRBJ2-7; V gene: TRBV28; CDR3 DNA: TGTGCCAGCGGGACCAGAGGGGGTAGCTACGAGCAGTACTTC; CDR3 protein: CASGTRGGSYEQYF
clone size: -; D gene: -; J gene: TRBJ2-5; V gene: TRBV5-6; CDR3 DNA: TGTGCCAGCAGCTGGTTCCCCGTCCGGGAGACCCAGTACTTC; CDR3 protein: CASSWFPVRETQYF
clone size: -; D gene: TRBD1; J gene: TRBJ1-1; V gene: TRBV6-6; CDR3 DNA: TGTGCCAGCAGTCCGACAGGGGAAGCTTTCTTT; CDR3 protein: CASSPTGEAFF
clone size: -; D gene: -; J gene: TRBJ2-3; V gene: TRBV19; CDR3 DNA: TGTGCCAGTAGTTCCCCCAGCACAGATACGCAGTATTTT; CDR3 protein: CASSSPSTDTQYF
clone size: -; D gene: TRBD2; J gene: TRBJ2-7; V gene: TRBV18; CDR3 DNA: TGTGCCAGCCTTCCCGGGACTAGCGGGAGTCTCGGAAGCTCCTACGAGCAGTACTTC; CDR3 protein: CASLPGTSGSLGSSYEQYF
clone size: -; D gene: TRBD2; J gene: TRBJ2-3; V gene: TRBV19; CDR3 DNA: TGTGCCAGTAGTATAGCAACGGGGGGGCTAGATACGCAGTATTTT; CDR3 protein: CASSIATGGLDTQYF
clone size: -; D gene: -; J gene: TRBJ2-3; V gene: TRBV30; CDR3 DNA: TGTGCCTGGAGTGTACTTAGGGGGGGCACAGATACGCAGTATTTT; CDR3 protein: CAWSVLRGGTDTQYF
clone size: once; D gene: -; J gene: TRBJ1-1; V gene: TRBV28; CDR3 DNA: TGTGCCAGCAGTTTAAGTGAAAGGCGGAGGGGGGCTTTCTTT; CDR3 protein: CASSLSERRRGAFF
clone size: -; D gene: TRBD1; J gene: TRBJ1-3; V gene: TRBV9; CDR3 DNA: TGTGCCAGCAGCGTAGATTTGACAGGGGGCCTAAACACCATATATTTT; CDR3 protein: CASSVDLTGGLNTIYF
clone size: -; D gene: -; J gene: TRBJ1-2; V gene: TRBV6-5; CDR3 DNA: TGTGCCAGCAGTCCGACACTCTCTAACTATGGCTACACCTTC; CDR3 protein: CASSPTLSNYGYTF
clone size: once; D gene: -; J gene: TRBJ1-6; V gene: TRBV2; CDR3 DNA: TGTGCCAGCAGTGAATGGTCGAATTCACCCCTCCACTTT; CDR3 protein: CASSEWSNSPLHF
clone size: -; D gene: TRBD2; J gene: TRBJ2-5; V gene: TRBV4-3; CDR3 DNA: TGCGCCAGCAGCCAAGGCCTAGCGGGAAGGGGAGAGACCCAGTACTTC; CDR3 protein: CASSQGLAGRGETQYF
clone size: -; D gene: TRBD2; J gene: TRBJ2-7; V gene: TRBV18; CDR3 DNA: TGTGCCAGCTCACCCGGGACTAGCGGGGATGAGCAGTACTTC; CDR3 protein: CASSPGTSGDEQYF
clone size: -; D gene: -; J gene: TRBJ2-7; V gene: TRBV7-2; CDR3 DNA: TGTGCCAGCAGCGCCCAGATAGCGGCACCTTCCTACGAGCAGTACTTC; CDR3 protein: CASSAQIAAPSYEQYF
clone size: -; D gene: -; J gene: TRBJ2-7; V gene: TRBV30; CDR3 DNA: TGTGCCTGGAATGAGGGGAAGTCGGTCTCCTACGAGCAGTACTTC; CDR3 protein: CAWNEGKSVSYEQYF
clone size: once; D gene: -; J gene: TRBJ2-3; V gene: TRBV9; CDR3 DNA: TGTGCCAGCAGTCCCTCCGCTAGCTCTAGCACAGATACGCAGTATTTT; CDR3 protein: CASSPSASSSTDTQYF